This T cell receptor (beta chain) was captured by sequencing in a study of blood T cells in healthy people across ages. For the second PCR, which ran for roughly 6 to 11 cycles, a sample-barcoded 5' primer and a J-beta primer mix were used. A single record per CDR3 protein comes from TCRdb applying MiXCR to the 5' RACE reads. This table has over 950,000 distinct CDR3 sequences, roughly half appearing once. The germline V and J ends were trimmed by 5 bases and 9 bases, with 17 bases remaining between them. CDR1 is MNHEY, CDR2 SMNVEV, per germline (reference sequence). The CDR3 is 15 residues long. This clonotype was counted a single time. The sample providers were healthy Caucasian people from Russia, aged about 6 to 100.

The chain carries TRBV27 and TRBJ1-6; D may be TRBD1 (5 bases). The TCR was taken from a woman aged 55 to 70 in good health. Sequencing input: blood. The CDR3 region is CASSKSSGPFSPLHF. Written as DNA, the CDR3 is TGTGCCAGCAGTAAATCCTCGGGGCCGTTTTCACCCCTCCACTTT.